This T cell receptor (beta chain) was recorded in a study of blood T cell repertoires in COVID-19. In this sample, this clone turned up once. As processed by the authors: By means of reference gene primer amplification, nucleated cell counts were estimated. Clones were read by immunoSEQ multiplex PCR, and TCRdb kept only the in-frame ones, dropping some. The DNA was the basis for D and trimming; V, J and clone size are from that table. The table has more than 250,000 clones, more than 80% seen once. The sample taken for sequencing was peripheral blood. This receptor was taken from a man aged 18-30 years who had recovered from COVID-19.

CDR3 region: CATSSPREIPGYTF. CDR3 coding DNA: TGTGCCACCAGCTCCCCTCGGGAGATCCCGGGCTACACCTTC. The rearrangement joins TRBV15 to TRBJ1-2; D gene uncertain. V dropped 5 bases and J dropped 8 bases, with 18 bases sitting between them. The CDR3 has 14 residues. Germline V gene sequence: CDR1 LNHNV, CDR2 YYDKDF (reference sequence).